These 5 T cell receptor beta chains share one sample of origin, sequenced in a study of CD8 T cells in ankylosing spondylitis. One entry per CDR3 protein results from TCRdb running MiXCR on the 5' RACE reads. This table has several thousand distinct CDR3 sequences, 2.1% appearing once. Sequencing was carried out using blood, either unsorted or a sorted T cell fraction (not recorded which). The receptors stem from a male donor with ankylosing spondylitis or in good health (not recorded which).

This clonotype was picked up many times. The chain combines TRBV9 with TRBJ2-2; 8 nucleotides agree with TRBD2. The germline V gene has CDR1 SGDLS and CDR2 YYNGEE. V was clipped by 0 bases and J by 5 bases; unmatched bases: 0. The CDR3 contains 14 residues. CDR3 sequence: CASSVVAGTGELFF. The CDR3 DNA reads as TGTGCCAGCAGCGTAGTAGCGGGAACCGGGGAGCTGTTTTTT.

This clonotype appeared many times. The J gene is TRBJ2-2, the V gene TRBV9; D is possibly TRBD1 or TRBD2 (5 bases each). V was clipped by 4 bases and J by 0 bases, with 13 bases between them. CDR3 length: 16 amino acids. Germline CDR1 and CDR2: SGDLS and YYNGEE. The chain's CDR3 is CASSLGRHPNTGELFF. The CDR3 DNA follows: TGTGCCAGCAGCTTGGGACGCCATCCGAACACCGGGGAGCTGTTTTTT.

This clonotype was seen ten or more times. The chain has TRBV9 and TRBJ2-1; possible D gene TRBD2, 5 bases. The CDR3 extends over 16 amino acids. Trimming took 1 base from V and 0 from J, leaving 11 bases between them. Germline loops: CDR1 SGDLS, CDR2 YYNGEE. For the CDR3, the DNA is TGTGCCAGCAGCGTATTGTGGGAGACCTCCTACAATGAGCAGTTCTTC. Protein: CASSVLWETSYNEQFF.

As to this clonotype: With a much larger clone just one base away, this may be a read error. J is TRBJ2-5 and V is TRBV9, with 12 nucleotides matching TRBD1. CDR1 and CDR2 (germline): SGDLS, YYNGEE. Losses at the gene ends were 3 bases for V and 7 bases for J; bases not matched to a gene: 7. This CDR3 comprises 15 residues. The DNA of the CDR3 is TGTGCCAGCAGCGGCCCCGGGACAGGGGGCGGGACCCAGTACTTC. Its translation is CASSGPGTGGGTQYF.

This clonotype was detected many times. The rearrangement joins TRBV9 to TRBJ2-7; no definite D call. This CDR3 spans 13 amino acids. Per germline, CDR1 SGDLS and CDR2 YYNGEE. V was clipped by 0 bases and J by 6 bases, with 10 bases between them. CDR3 region: CASSVAERSEQYF. The CDR3 nucleotides are TGTGCCAGCAGCGTAGCGGAGCGTTCCGAGCAGTACTTC.